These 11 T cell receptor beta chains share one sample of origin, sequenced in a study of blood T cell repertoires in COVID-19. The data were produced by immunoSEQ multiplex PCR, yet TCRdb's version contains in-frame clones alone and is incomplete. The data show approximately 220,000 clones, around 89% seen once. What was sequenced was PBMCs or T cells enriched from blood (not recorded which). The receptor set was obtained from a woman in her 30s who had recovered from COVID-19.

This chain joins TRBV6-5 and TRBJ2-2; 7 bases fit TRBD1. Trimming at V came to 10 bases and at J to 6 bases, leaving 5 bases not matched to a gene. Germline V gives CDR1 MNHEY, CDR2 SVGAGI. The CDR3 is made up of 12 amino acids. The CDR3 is CATTGTAGELFF. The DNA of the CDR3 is TGTGCCACGACAGGGACCGCCGGGGAGCTGTTTTTT.

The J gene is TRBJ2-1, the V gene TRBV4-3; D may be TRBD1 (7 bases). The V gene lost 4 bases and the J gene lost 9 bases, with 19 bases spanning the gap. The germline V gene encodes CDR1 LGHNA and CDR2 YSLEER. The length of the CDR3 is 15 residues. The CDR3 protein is CASSLQGGREIEQFF. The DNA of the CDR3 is TGCGCCAGCAGCCTCCAGGGGGGCAGGGAGATTGAGCAGTTCTTC.

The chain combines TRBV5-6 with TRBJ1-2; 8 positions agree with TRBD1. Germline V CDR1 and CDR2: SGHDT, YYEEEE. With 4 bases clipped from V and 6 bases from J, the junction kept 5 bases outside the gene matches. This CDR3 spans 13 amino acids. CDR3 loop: CASSLDRVDGYTF. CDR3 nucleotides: TGTGCCAGCAGCCTGGACAGGGTGGATGGCTACACCTTC.

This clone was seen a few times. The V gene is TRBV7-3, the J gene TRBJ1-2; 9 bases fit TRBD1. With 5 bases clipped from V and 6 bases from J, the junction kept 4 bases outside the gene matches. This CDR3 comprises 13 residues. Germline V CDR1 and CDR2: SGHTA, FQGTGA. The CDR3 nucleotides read TGTGCCAGCAGCCACCGGACAGGGGATGGCTACACCTTC. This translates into CASSHRTGDGYTF.

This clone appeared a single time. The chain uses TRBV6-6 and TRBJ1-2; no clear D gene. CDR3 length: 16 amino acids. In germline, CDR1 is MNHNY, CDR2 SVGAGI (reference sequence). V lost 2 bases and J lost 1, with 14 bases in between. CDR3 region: CASSYPAVWSNYGYTF. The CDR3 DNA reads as TGTGCCAGCAGTTACCCGGCCGTGTGGAGTAACTATGGCTACACCTTC.

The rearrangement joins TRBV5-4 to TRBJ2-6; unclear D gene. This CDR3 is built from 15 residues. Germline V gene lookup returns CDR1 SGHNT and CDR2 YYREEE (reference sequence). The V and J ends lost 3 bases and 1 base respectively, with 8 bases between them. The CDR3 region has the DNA TGTGCCAGCAGCTCGGGTAGTTCTGGGGCCAACGTCCTGACTTTC. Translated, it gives CASSSGSSGANVLTF.

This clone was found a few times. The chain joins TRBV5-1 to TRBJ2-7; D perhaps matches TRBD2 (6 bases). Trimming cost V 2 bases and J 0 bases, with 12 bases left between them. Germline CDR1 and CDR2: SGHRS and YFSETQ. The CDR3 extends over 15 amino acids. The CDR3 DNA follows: TGCGCCAGCAGCTTCACCAGCGGGCGCTCCTACGAGCAGTACTTC. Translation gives CASSFTSGRSYEQYF.

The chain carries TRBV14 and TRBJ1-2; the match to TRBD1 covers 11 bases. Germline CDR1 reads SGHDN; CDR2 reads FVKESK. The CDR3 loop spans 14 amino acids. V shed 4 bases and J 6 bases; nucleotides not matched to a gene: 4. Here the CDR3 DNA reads TGTGCCAGCAGCCGGACAGGGGGCGGGAATGGCTACACCTTC. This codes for CASSRTGGGNGYTF.

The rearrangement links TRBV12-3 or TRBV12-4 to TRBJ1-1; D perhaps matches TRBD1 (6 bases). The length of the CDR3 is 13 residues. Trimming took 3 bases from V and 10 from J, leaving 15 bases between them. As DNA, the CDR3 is TGTGCCAGCAGTTTGTGGCAGGGGTCCGGAGCTTTCTTT. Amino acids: CASSLWQGSGAFF.

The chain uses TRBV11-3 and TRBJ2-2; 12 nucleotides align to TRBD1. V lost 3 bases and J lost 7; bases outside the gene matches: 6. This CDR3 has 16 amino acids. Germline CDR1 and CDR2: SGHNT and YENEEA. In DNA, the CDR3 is TGTGCCAGCAGCTTGAGGGACAGGGGGCTCGACGGGGAGCTGTTTTTT. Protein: CASSLRDRGLDGELFF.

CDR3 protein: CASSQKGLAGNEQFF. CDR3 sequence (DNA): TGCGCCAGCAGCCAAAAGGGACTAGCAGGTAATGAGCAGTTCTTC. The chain combines TRBV4-1 with TRBJ2-1, with 9 bases lining up with TRBD2. Germline CDR1 is MGHRA and CDR2 is YSYEKL. Trimming cost V 2 bases and J 7 bases; bases outside gene matches: 6. This CDR3 is built from 15 residues.